This T cell receptor beta chain was captured in a study of shared clonotypes between healthy human individuals. The protocol was immunoSEQ multiplex PCR, while the TCRdb copy is restricted to in-frame clones and leaves out a portion. The top ten hold more than 0.12% of the sample, which has roughly 2.6 million clones, around nine tenths seen once. This CDR3 comprises 14 residues. Trimming took 5 bases from V and 2 from J, leaving 12 bases between them. Per germline, CDR1 SGHTA and CDR2 FQGTGA. Material for sequencing was naive CD4+ T cells sorted from blood. Subset of the sample: CD45RA+ positively selected. This TCR came from a man aged 18 to 29 in good health. The gene calls are TRBV7-3 and TRBJ1-2, with TRBD1 as a possible D gene (6 bases). CDR3 in amino acids: CASSPGTTNYGYTF. For the CDR3, the DNA is TGTGCCAGCAGCCCCGGGACAACCAACTATGGCTACACCTTC.